Listed below are T cell receptor beta chains from one sample, sequenced in a study of shared clonotypes between healthy human individuals. This table comes from immunoSEQ multiplex PCR, and its TCRdb copy is limited to in-frame clones, with some not included. Here the sample spans 2 million to 2.5 million clones, 80% to 95% being singletons. Sequenced input: naive CD4+ T cells from PBMCs. The receptors come from a young man in good health. Some clones in this sample may be carry-over from other donors' samples. Each CDR3 is given with its conserved first and last residue. Each record gives: clone size, J gene, D gene, V gene, CDR3 DNA, CDR3 protein. D genes are given only for firm matches. A clone size is listed for some rows: how often the clone was seen (once, few, many), or a class if it is expanded.

>.|TRBJ2-7|TRBD2|TRBV5-1
TGCGCCAGCAGCTCGGGGACTAGCGGGATTGTCTACGAGCAGTACTTC
CASSSGTSGIVYEQYF
>once|TRBJ1-2|.|TRBV2
TGTGCCAGCAGTGAAGGGGTCTGGGGAGGGAATGGCTACACCTTC
CASSEGVWGGNGYTF
>.|TRBJ1-1|TRBD1|TRBV19
TGTGCCAGTAGCTCTGCCAACAGGGGGTTCGGAGGAATGAACACTGAAGCTTTCTTT
CASSSANRGFGGMNTEAFF
>.|TRBJ1-3|.|TRBV28
TGTGCCAGCAGTTTCAGGTTCAGGGCCGGAAACACCATATATTTT
CASSFRFRAGNTIYF
>.|TRBJ2-5|.|TRBV28
TGTGCCAGCAGTACACGGACGGGGGAAGAGACCCAGTACTTC
CASSTRTGEETQYF
>.|TRBJ2-3|.|TRBV7-6
TGTGCCAGCAGCTTAGGGACTAGCACAGATACGCAGTATTTT
CASSLGTSTDTQYF
>.|TRBJ2-2|.|TRBV27
TGTGCCAGCAGACAACAGGGATTGAGCACCGGGGAGCTGTTTTTT
CASRQQGLSTGELFF
>.|TRBJ2-1|.|TRBV5-1
TGCGCCAGCAGCCTCGGTTCACCCTACAATGAGCAGTTCTTC
CASSLGSPYNEQFF
>.|TRBJ1-5|.|TRBV25-1
TGTGCCAGCAGTGAATCACAGGCGTCTAGCAATCAGCCCCAGCATTTT
CASSESQASSNQPQHF
>.|TRBJ2-7|TRBD2|TRBV5-1
TGCGCCAGCAGTTGGCTAGCGGGATACGAGCAGTACTTC
CASSWLAGYEQYF
>.|TRBJ2-5|TRBD1|TRBV5-1
TGCGCCAGCAGCTTGGACCCAGGGACAGGAGAGACCCAGTACTTC
CASSLDPGTGETQYF
>.|TRBJ2-5|.|TRBV5-1
TGCGCCAGCAGCTTGGCTTGGAACCAAGAGACCCAGTACTTC
CASSLAWNQETQYF
>.|TRBJ1-2|.|TRBV7-9
TGTGCCAGCAGCCCGACAGTGAACTATGGCTACACCTTC
CASSPTVNYGYTF
>.|TRBJ2-5|.|TRBV13
TGTGCCAGCAGCTTAGACAGGGCCCAAGAGACCCAGTACTTC
CASSLDRAQETQYF
>.|TRBJ2-1|TRBD2|TRBV10-3
TGTGCCATCAGTGAGTCAATTTCGCGGGTAGCGGGAGCCAATGAGCAGTTCTTC
CAISESISRVAGANEQFF
>.|TRBJ2-5|.|TRBV6-6
TGTGCCAGCAGTTACCCGACTGGGGGTGGCGAGACCCAGTACTTC
CASSYPTGGGETQYF
>.|TRBJ2-5|.|TRBV9
TGTGCCAGCAGCGTGGGGGCGGCGCGGGAGACCCAGTACTTC
CASSVGAARETQYF